This TCR beta chain is drawn from a study of CD8+ T cells in alopecia areata. Study in general: Tofacitinib was taken orally by treated patients, and the dose was 5 to 10 mg twice daily. The study's findings and limits: Normal skin contains resident alphabeta T cells, and these are also sequenced in scalp samples.

CDR3 size: 12 residues. The V end was cut by 4 bases, the J end by 8 bases, with 14 bases between. Germline assignment: CDR1 GTSNPN and CDR2 SVGIG (reference sequence). The study team obtained lesional scalp punch biopsies and peripheral blood from alopecia areata patients. PBMC-derived CD4+ and CD8+ T cells were sorted. The sequencing template was cDNA reverse transcribed from extracted RNA. Profiling relied on immunoSEQ multiplex PCR, and the TCRdb table lists in-frame clones only, not all of them. The data show hundreds of thousands of clones, roughly 69% seen once. Note on this clone: Its antigen is not identified.

Sequencing used CD4+ T cells sorted from blood, obtained at week 0. This sequence originates from a human donor with alopecia areata. The chain couples TRBV30 to TRBJ1-2; no clear D gene. The CDR3 DNA sequence: TGTGCCTGGATTGGTGGTATGAGCGGCTACACCTTC. It encodes CAWIGGMSGYTF.